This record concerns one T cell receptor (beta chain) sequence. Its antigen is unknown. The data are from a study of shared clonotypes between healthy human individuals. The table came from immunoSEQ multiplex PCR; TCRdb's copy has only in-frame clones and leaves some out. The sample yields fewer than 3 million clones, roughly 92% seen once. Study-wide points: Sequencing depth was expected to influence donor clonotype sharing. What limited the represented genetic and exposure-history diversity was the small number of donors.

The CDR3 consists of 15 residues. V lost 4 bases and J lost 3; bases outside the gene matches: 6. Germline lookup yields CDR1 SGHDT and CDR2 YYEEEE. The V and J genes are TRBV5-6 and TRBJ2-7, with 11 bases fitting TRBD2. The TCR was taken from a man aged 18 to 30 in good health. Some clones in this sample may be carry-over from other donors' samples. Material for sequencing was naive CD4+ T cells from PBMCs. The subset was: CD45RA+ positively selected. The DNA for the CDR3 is TGTGCCAGCAGCACCCGGGGACTAGCGGACTACGAGCAGTACTTC. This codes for CASSTRGLADYEQYF.